Below, 10 T cell receptor beta chains from the same sample are listed, as sequenced in a study of T cells in Graves' hyperthyroidism and ophthalmopathy. Amplification yielded TCR beta CDR3 regions, with RNA transcripts as the source. Carried out on the TCR CDR3, a first-round RT-PCR used the HTBI primer set. One entry per CDR3 protein, called by TCRdb with MiXCR from the multiplex PCR reads. The top ten hold approximately 32% of the sample, which has 300,000 to 450,000 distinct CDR3 sequences, 15% seen once. Sequencing input: blood. These receptors were collected from a woman aged 25-40 years with Graves' hyperthyroidism.

The sample holds many counts of this clonotype. The CDR3 sequence: CASSRASYEQYF. DNA for the CDR3: TGTGCCAGCAGCCGAGCCTCCTACGAGCAGTACTTC. The chain employs TRBV28 and TRBJ2-7, with no clear D. CDR3 length: 12 residues. Trimming shortened V by 6 bases and J by 0 bases, and 6 bases separated the two germline ends. Germline V gene data show CDR1 as MDHEN and CDR2 as SYDVKM.

CDR3 sequence: CASSTSGEETQYF. Written as DNA, the CDR3 is TGTGCCAGCAGCACAAGCGGGGAAGAGACCCAGTACTTC. The rearrangement links TRBV7-2 to TRBJ2-5; TRBD2 agrees at 7 bases. Germline V gives CDR1 SGHTA, CDR2 FQGNSA. CDR3 length: 13 residues. With V trimmed by 5 bases and J by 3 bases, 3 bases remained unmatched.

This clonotype was seen only a few times. CDR3 sequence: CASSFRAFVGGYTF. CDR3 nucleotide sequence: TGTGCCAGCAGTTTTAGGGCGTTTGTAGGTGGCTACACCTTC. This chain links TRBV27 with TRBJ1-2; D remains ambiguous. This CDR3 is 14 amino acids long. Trimming left V 3 bases short and J 7 bases short, with 15 bases between. Germline CDR1 is MNHEY and CDR2 is SMNVEV (reference sequence).

This chain connects TRBV3-1 to TRBJ2-1, with D perhaps TRBD1 (5 bases). Deletions cut 11 bases from V and 3 bases from J, with 11 bases between. Per the germline V gene, CDR1 is LGHDT and CDR2 is YNNKEL (reference sequence). This CDR3 is built from 12 residues. The CDR3, as DNA: TGTGCCGTCGGGCAGGGCTACAATGAGCAGTTCTTC. It specifies CAVGQGYNEQFF.

The chain joins TRBV6-1 to TRBJ2-3; TRBD1 or TRBD2 may be the D gene (5 bases each). The CDR3 loop spans 14 amino acids. The germline V and J ends were trimmed by 6 bases and 2 bases, with 12 bases remaining between them. Germline V gene lookup returns CDR1 MNHNS and CDR2 SASEGT. The CDR3 here is CASSVGRATDTQYF. CDR3 coding DNA: TGTGCCAGCAGCGTGGGGCGGGCCACAGATACGCAGTATTTT.

This chain connects TRBV10-1 to TRBJ2-7, with TRBD2 matching over 12 bases. The CDR3 spans 16 residues. Germline CDR1 WNHNN, CDR2 SYGVQD (reference sequence). The ends lost 6 bases at V and 2 bases at J; junction bases unmatched: 8. The CDR3 loop reads CASSPSGLAGTYEQYF. CDR3 DNA sequence: TGCGCCAGCAGCCCCAGCGGACTAGCGGGAACCTACGAGCAGTACTTC.

This clonotype was recorded many times. This rearrangement joins TRBV24-1 to TRBJ2-1; D unresolved. Looked up from germline, CDR1 is KGHDR and CDR2 is SFDVKD. V was clipped by 1 base and J by 6 bases, with 6 bases between them. CDR3 length equals 13 residues. For the CDR3, the DNA is TGTGCCACCAGTGATTTTTATAGCAATGAGCAGTTCTTC. It translates to CATSDFYSNEQFF.

This clonotype was counted at least ten times. The chain links TRBV29-1 to TRBJ2-7, with D possibly being TRBD1 (5 bases). Looked up from germline, CDR1 is SQVTM and CDR2 is ANQGSEA. This CDR3 has 14 amino acids. V was shortened by 4 bases and J by 0 bases, with 13 bases between the two germline ends. CDR3 nucleotides: TGCAGCGTTGGGGGCAGCACCGCCTCCTACGAGCAGTACTTC. Protein product: CSVGGSTASYEQYF.

Remarks on this clonotype: This may come from a read error, since a much larger clone is one base off. The rearrangement joins TRBV6-1 to TRBJ1-6; D gene uncertain. Germline CDR1 reads MNHNS; CDR2 reads SASEGT. V was shortened by 6 bases and J by 10 bases, with 19 bases between the two germline ends. There are 15 residues in the CDR3. The CDR3 spells CASRPTPSERSPLHF. The CDR3 region has the DNA TGTGCCAGCAGACCCACTCCCTCCGAGAGGTCACCCCTCCACTTT.

The chain joins TRBV24-1 to TRBJ2-7; 7 positions agree with TRBD2. Unmatched junction bases numbered 9, after V lost 4 bases and J lost 4 bases. In germline, CDR1 is KGHDR, CDR2 SFDVKD. This CDR3 spans 15 amino acids. CDR3 DNA: TGTGCCACCAGTGACCCCGGGGGAGGGACGTACGAGCAGTACTTC. Translation gives CATSDPGGGTYEQYF.